This paragraph covers one TCR beta chain sequence. Its antigen is unknown. Germline V gives CDR1 WSHSY, CDR2 SAAADI. This CDR3 comprises 14 residues. The ends lost 5 bases at V and 3 bases at J; junction bases unmatched: 1. This sample is part of a study of chemoradiotherapy in HPV16-positive cancers. Data came from immunoSEQ multiplex PCR; TCRdb stores just in-frame clones and leaves some out. The table has around 12,000 clones, around three quarters seen once; the top ten hold around 1.5%. Study observations and caveats: Candidate HPV-specific clones and E7-related TCR motifs grew in tumor during treatment.

Sampling was performed from a patient who underwent chemoradiotherapy. The chain carries TRBV10-2 and TRBJ2-3; 11 bases match TRBD2. The TCR comes from a human donor with HPV-associated anogenital cancer. CDR3 in amino acids: CASSWTSGTDTQYF. The CDR3 nucleotides read TGCGCCAGCAGTTGGACTAGCGGGACAGATACGCAGTATTTT.